This TCR beta chain came from a study of OX40 agonist ivuxolimab in advanced cancers. Any history of autoimmune disease or systemic immunosuppression disqualified patients. Samples were taken at baseline and on day 1 of cycles 4 and 7. TCRdb keeps only in-frame clones here, not all; method: immunoSEQ multiplex PCR. The sample shows 48,000 or so clones, about 88% of them seen only once. Study conclusions and caveats: Clonal expansion by week 6 occurred in CD4+ and CD8+ blood T cells (at 0.1 to 3.0 mg/kg). Among T cells, CD8+ cells averaged more expanded clones than CD4+ cells.

Concerning this clone itself: Its matching antigen is unknown.

Per the germline V gene, CDR1 is SNHLY and CDR2 is FYNNEI. The V end was cut by 2 bases, the J end by 3 bases, with 8 bases between. This CDR3 has 14 residues. This receptor was identified in an adult with an advanced solid tumor such as melanoma, head and neck, liver or kidney cancer. Specimen: CD4+ or CD8+ T cells sorted from blood, collected in a trial of the OX40 agonist ivuxolimab. The chain couples TRBV2 to TRBJ2-1; no reliable D call. CDR3 residues: CASSEIRVYNEQFF. CDR3 DNA sequence: TGTGCCAGCAGTGAAATAAGGGTCTACAATGAGCAGTTCTTC.